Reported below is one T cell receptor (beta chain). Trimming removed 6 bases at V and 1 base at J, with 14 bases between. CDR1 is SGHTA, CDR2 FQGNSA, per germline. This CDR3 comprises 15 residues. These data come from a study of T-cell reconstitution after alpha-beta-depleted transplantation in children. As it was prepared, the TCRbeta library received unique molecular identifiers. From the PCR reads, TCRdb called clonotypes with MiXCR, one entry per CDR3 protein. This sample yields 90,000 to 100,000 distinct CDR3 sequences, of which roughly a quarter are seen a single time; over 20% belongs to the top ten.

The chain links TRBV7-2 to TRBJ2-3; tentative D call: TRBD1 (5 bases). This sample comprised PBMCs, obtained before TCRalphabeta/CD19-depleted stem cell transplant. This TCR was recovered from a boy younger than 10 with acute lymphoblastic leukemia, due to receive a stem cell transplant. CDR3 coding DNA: TGTGCCAGCAGTCCAGACAGTAGGGGCACAGATACGCAGTATTTT. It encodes CASSPDSRGTDTQYF.